The 30 T cell receptor beta chains in this list originate from one sample, sequenced in a study of early T cells in non-severe SARS-CoV-2 infection. TCRdb reanalysed the 5' RACE reads using MiXCR and keeps one entry per CDR3 protein. The top ten hold around 4.2% of the sample, which has over 50,000 distinct CDR3 sequences, approximately 7.6% seen once. Sequencing input: whole blood. These receptors were collected from an adult who was a healthcare worker with PCR-confirmed SARS-CoV-2 infection or an uninfected control (not recorded which).

This clonotype was counted ten times or more. This rearrangement joins TRBV5-6 to TRBJ1-3; D is undetermined. Germline V lookup: CDR1 SGHDT, CDR2 YYEEEE. The CDR3 contains 16 residues. V was clipped by 0 bases and J by 0 bases, with 10 bases between them. The CDR3 here is CASSLAGSLSGNTIYF. The CDR3 coding sequence is TGTGCCAGCAGCTTGGCGGGCTCCCTCTCTGGAAACACCATATATTTT. The full variable domain, completed using reference TRBV5-6 and TRBJ1-3, is DAGVTQSPTHLIKTRGQQVTLRCSPKSGHDTVSWYQQALGQGPQFIFQYYEEEERQRGNFPDRFSGHQFPNYSSELNVNALLLGDSALYLCASSLAGSLSGNTIYFGEGSWLTVV.

This clonotype was observed a handful of times. This chain connects TRBV6-2 or TRBV6-3 to TRBJ2-3; no reliable D call. Germline assignment: CDR1 MNHEY and CDR2 SVGEGT. Deletions cut 0 bases from V and 3 bases from J, with 7 bases between. This CDR3 spans 14 amino acids. The CDR3 DNA reads TGTGCCAGCAGTTACTCGGGCCTGACAGATACGCAGTATTTT. Encoded protein: CASSYSGLTDTQYF.

Only a few counts were recorded for this clonotype. The genes are TRBV5-1 and TRBJ2-3; D unclear. The ends were cut back, 0 bases at V and 8 bases at J, with 4 bases in the middle. This CDR3 is built from 11 residues. CDR1 is SGHRS, CDR2 YFSETQ, per germline. The CDR3 DNA sequence: TGCGCCAGCAGCTTGGGGAGTACGCAGTATTTT. Residues: CASSLGSTQYF.

The V call is TRBV6-5, the J call TRBJ2-2, with D perhaps TRBD1 (5 bases). Trimming cost V 6 bases and J 6 bases, with 23 bases left between them. Germline CDR1 MNHEY, CDR2 SVGAGI. The CDR3 runs 17 residues. CDR3 residues: CASRSAETASSPGELFF. In DNA, the CDR3 is TGTGCCAGCAGAAGCGCAGAGACAGCCTCTTCGCCCGGGGAGCTGTTTTTT.

This clonotype showed up many times. This rearrangement joins TRBV7-3 to TRBJ1-6; D possibly corresponds to TRBD1 (5 bases). CDR3 length: 14 residues. Trimming removed 3 bases from V and 7 bases from J, with 10 bases in between. Germline lookup yields CDR1 SGHTA and CDR2 FQGTGA. The CDR3 reads CASSFSGINSPLHF. Written as DNA, the CDR3 is TGTGCCAGCAGCTTTTCAGGGATCAATTCACCCCTCCACTTT.

This clonotype has a count of ten or more. The chain has TRBV6-5 and TRBJ2-5; 9 nucleotides line up with TRBD1. Germline CDR1 MNHEY, CDR2 SVGAGI. The junction had 4 bases not matched to a gene; V was cut back by 4 bases and J by 4 bases. There are 14 residues in the CDR3. CDR3 region: CASSFWTGAETQYF. CDR3 bases: TGTGCCAGCAGTTTCTGGACAGGGGCAGAGACCCAGTACTTC.

The V call is TRBV7-3, the J call TRBJ2-5; D ambiguous. Looked up from germline, CDR1 is SGHTA and CDR2 is FQGTGA. The CDR3 has 13 amino acids. Trimming cost V 3 bases and J 1 base, with 6 bases left between them. The CDR3 nucleotides read TGTGCCAGCAGCTTCGCTATCCAAGAGACCCAGTACTTC. Encoded protein: CASSFAIQETQYF. Based on the CDR3 plus reference TRBV7-3 and TRBJ2-5, the full variable domain is GAGVSQTPSNKVTEKGKYVELRCDPISGHTALYWYRQSLGQGPEFLIYFQGTGAADDSGLPNDRFFAVRPEGSVSTLKIQRTERGDSAVYLCASSFAIQETQYFGPGTRLLVL.

The chain recombines TRBV29-1 with TRBJ1-1; D not certain. V was cut by 5 bases and J by 5 bases, with 15 bases left in between. Germline V gene data show CDR1 as SQVTM and CDR2 as ANQGSEA. CDR3 size: 13 residues. The CDR3 sequence is CSVRRTRWTEAFF. The CDR3 DNA sequence: TGCAGCGTTCGCAGGACCCGTTGGACTGAAGCTTTCTTT.

This clonotype was seen repeatedly, ten times or more. This chain joins TRBV6-2 or TRBV6-3 and TRBJ2-3; 7 nucleotides agree with TRBD2. Per the germline V gene, CDR1 is MNHEY and CDR2 is SVGEGT. This CDR3 is built from 15 residues. The V segment lost 7 bases and the J segment 2 bases; nucleotides outside the gene matches: 9. DNA of the CDR3: TGTGCCAGCACCGGGGCTAGCGGATTCACAGATACGCAGTATTTT. Its protein product is CASTGASGFTDTQYF.

This clonotype was counted between two and nine times. The chain uses TRBV28 and TRBJ2-2; tentative D call: TRBD1 (7 bases). V was trimmed by 7 bases and J by 1 base, leaving 22 bases between them. This CDR3 spans 18 amino acids. From germline, CDR1 is MDHEN and CDR2 SYDVKM. The CDR3 coding sequence is TGTGCCAGCAACGTACGCAGGCGGGGACAGAAGAACACCGGGGAGCTGTTTTTT. Translating it yields CASNVRRRGQKNTGELFF.

The chain links TRBV13 to TRBJ1-2, with a weak D call TRBD1 (6 bases). V lost 2 bases, J lost 4 bases, and 11 bases lay in between. Germline-derived CDR1 and CDR2 are PRHDT and FYEKMQ (reference sequence). The CDR3 contains 14 residues. The CDR3 DNA is TGTGCCAGCAGCTTATCAGGGGTTGCCTATGGCTACACCTTC. It translates to CASSLSGVAYGYTF. Full variable domain (remainder filled in from reference TRBV13 and TRBJ1-2): AAGVIQSPRHLIKEKRETATLKCYPIPRHDTVYWYQQGPGQDPQFLISFYEKMQSDKGSIPDRFSAQQFSDYHSELNMSSLELGDSALYFCASSLSGVAYGYTFGSGTRLTVV.

The J gene is TRBJ2-1, the V gene TRBV4-1; 9 bases fit TRBD2. The CDR3 is 17 amino acids. V was pared by 1 base and J by 7 bases, with 11 bases of the junction left unmatched. CDR1 is MGHRA, CDR2 YSYEKL, per germline. The chain's CDR3 is CASSQGPQREVANEQFF. The CDR3, as DNA: TGCGCCAGCAGCCAAGGGCCTCAGCGGGAGGTTGCAAATGAGCAGTTCTTC.

The rearrangement uses TRBV7-6 and TRBJ2-3, with 9 bases lining up with TRBD2. The germline V gene encodes CDR1 SGHVS and CDR2 FNYEAQ. CDR3 length: 16 amino acids. V was clipped by 3 bases and J by 4 bases; unmatched bases: 8. CDR3 in DNA: TGTGCCAGCAGCTTCCTAATAGCGGGAGCTGCAGATACGCAGTATTTT. Protein sequence: CASSFLIAGAADTQYF.

This clonotype was detected only a few times. The V and J genes are TRBV5-1 and TRBJ2-3, with TRBD2 matching over 8 bases. Germline CDR1 is SGHRS and CDR2 is YFSETQ. There are 16 residues in the CDR3. The V segment lost 1 base and the J segment 0 bases; nucleotides outside the gene matches: 4. The CDR3 reads CASSLREGLSTDTQYF. The CDR3 coding sequence is TGCGCCAGCAGCTTGCGGGAGGGCCTAAGCACAGATACGCAGTATTTT.

The chain combines TRBV9 with TRBJ2-3; 13 nucleotides line up with TRBD2. The junction had 2 bases not matched to a gene; V was cut back by 3 bases and J by 4 bases. This CDR3 is 15 amino acids long. Germline V gene lookup returns CDR1 SGDLS and CDR2 YYNGEE. Here the CDR3 DNA reads TGTGCCAGCAGCGGACTAGCGGGAGGATCAGATACGCAGTATTTT. Its protein is CASSGLAGGSDTQYF. Using reference TRBV9 and TRBJ2-3 for the parts outside the CDR3, the full variable domain is DSGVTQTPKHLITATGQRVTLRCSPRSGDLSVYWYQQSLDQGLQFLIQYYNGEERAKGNILERFSAQQFPDLHSELNLSSLELGDSALYFCASSGLAGGSDTQYFGPGTRLTVL.

The V and J genes are TRBV5-1 and TRBJ1-6, with a possible D match to TRBD1 (6 bases). CDR3 length equals 17 residues. V was cut by 3 bases and J by 5 bases, with 18 bases left in between. Germline assignment: CDR1 SGHRS and CDR2 YFSETQ. The DNA for the CDR3 is TGCGCCAGCAGCTCGCGGAGCATGACAGGAGATAATTCACCCCTCCACTTT. Translated, it gives CASSSRSMTGDNSPLHF.

This clonotype came up many times. This chain joins TRBV7-2 and TRBJ2-1; 11 bases map to TRBD2. CDR1 and CDR2 (germline): SGHTA, FQGNSA. The CDR3 is 15 residues long. V lost 2 bases to trimming and J lost 4 bases; unmatched junction nucleotides: 1. The CDR3 loop reads CASSLTSGGYNEQFF. The CDR3 DNA is TGTGCCAGCAGCTTAACTAGCGGGGGTTACAATGAGCAGTTCTTC.

This clonotype appeared a few times. V gene TRBV6-1 combines with J gene TRBJ1-5; a weak D match, TRBD1 (5 bases). CDR3 length: 13 amino acids. Germline V gene sequence: CDR1 MNHNS, CDR2 SASEGT. The V and J ends lost 7 bases and 4 bases respectively, with 11 bases between them. In DNA, the CDR3 is TGTGCCAGCACTGTAAGGGGTAATCAGCCCCAGCATTTT. Encoded protein: CASTVRGNQPQHF.

There are a few counts of this clonotype. CDR3 loop: CASSLGLAEQYF. CDR3 DNA: TGTGCCAGCAGCTTAGGCCTGGCCGAGCAGTACTTC. The chain joins TRBV7-2 to TRBJ2-7; D is undetermined. With 1 base removed from V and 6 bases from J, the gap between germline ends came to 7 bases. Germline-derived CDR1 and CDR2 are SGHTA and FQGNSA. This CDR3 is 12 amino acids long.

This clonotype has at least ten counts. The genes are TRBV20-1 and TRBJ1-3; D ambiguous. CDR1 is DFQATT, CDR2 SNEGSKA, per germline (reference sequence). The V end was cut by 3 bases, the J end by 0 bases, with 3 bases between. This CDR3 contains 12 residues. In DNA, the CDR3 is TGCAGTGCTAGTTCCTCTGGAAACACCATATATTTT. Translated: CSASSSGNTIYF.

The rearrangement uses TRBV28 and TRBJ1-2; D not resolved. Trimming pared 8 bases from V and 1 base from J, leaving 20 bases between. The CDR3 contains 16 residues. Germline V lookup: CDR1 MDHEN, CDR2 SYDVKM. In nucleotides, the CDR3 is TGTGCCAGCTCGGGTCCGAGCCACTTCATTAACTATGGCTACACCTTC. Its protein product is CASSGPSHFINYGYTF.

This clonotype appeared many times. The rearrangement uses TRBV6-5 and TRBJ2-1; D might be TRBD1 or TRBD2, each matching 6 bases. Germline loops: CDR1 MNHEY, CDR2 SVGAGI. Trimming removed 6 bases at V and 8 bases at J, with 11 bases between. The CDR3 has 12 amino acids. CDR3 sequence: CASSVRGHEQFF. CDR3 coding DNA: TGTGCCAGCAGCGTTCGGGGGCATGAGCAGTTCTTC.

The V gene is TRBV4-2, the J gene TRBJ2-1; 11 bases map to TRBD2. The CDR3 extends over 15 amino acids. Trimming took 3 bases from V and 5 from J; bases not matched to a gene: 3. Looked up from germline, CDR1 is LGHNA and CDR2 is YNFKEQ. The CDR3 DNA reads TGTGCCAGCAGCCACGGGACTAGCGGAGACAATGAGCAGTTCTTC. As protein: CASSHGTSGDNEQFF.

This clonotype was counted a few times. The rearrangement joins TRBV5-4 to TRBJ2-7, with 9 bases identical to TRBD2. The CDR3 is 14 residues long. Trimming took 4 bases from V and 5 from J; bases not matched to a gene: 7. From germline, CDR1 is SGHNT and CDR2 YYREEE (reference sequence). The CDR3 region is CASSPKGLAHEQYF. In DNA, the CDR3 is TGTGCCAGCAGCCCAAAGGGACTAGCCCACGAGCAGTACTTC. Using reference TRBV5-4 and TRBJ2-7 for the parts outside the CDR3, the full variable domain is ETGVTQSPTHLIKTRGQQVTLRCSSQSGHNTVSWYQQALGQGPQFIFQYYREEENGRGNFPPRFSGLQFPNYSSELNVNALELDDSALYLCASSPKGLAHEQYFGPGTRLTVT.

This clonotype was recorded a few times. The CDR3 reads CAWTRRGTAAFF. CDR3 bases: TGTGCCTGGACCAGACGCGGGACAGCAGCTTTCTTT. The chain couples TRBV30 to TRBJ1-1, with 7 nucleotides matching TRBD1. Per germline, CDR1 GTSNPN and CDR2 SVGIG (reference sequence). V shed 4 bases and J 10 bases; nucleotides not matched to a gene: 9. The CDR3 is 12 residues long.

The CDR3 is CASSPWTSGRAAEQFF. CDR3 in DNA: TGTGCCAGCAGCCCATGGACTAGCGGGAGGGCCGCTGAGCAGTTCTTC. The chain joins TRBV7-9 to TRBJ2-1; TRBD2 matches 15 bases. J lost 9 bases, V lost 5 bases, and 8 bases had no gene match. Germline V CDR1 and CDR2: SEHNR, FQNEAQ (reference sequence). The CDR3 loop spans 16 amino acids.

This clonotype turned up a few times. The V gene is TRBV3-1, the J gene TRBJ1-2; no clear D gene. Trimming removed 2 bases at V and 4 bases at J, with 17 bases between. Germline V gene lookup returns CDR1 LGHDT and CDR2 YNNKEL (reference sequence). This CDR3 spans 16 amino acids. The CDR3 here is CASSQFAPPGSYGYTF. CDR3 in DNA: TGTGCCAGCAGCCAATTCGCGCCACCTGGGAGCTATGGCTACACCTTC.

V gene TRBV29-1 combines with J gene TRBJ2-7, with 7 bases aligning to TRBD2. CDR1 and CDR2 from the germline V gene are SQVTM and ANQGSEA. Trimming cost V 8 bases and J 7 bases; bases outside gene matches: 11. This CDR3 has 12 amino acids. CDR3 amino acids: CSFRGGVSEQYF. For the CDR3, the DNA is TGCAGCTTTCGGGGAGGGGTGAGTGAGCAGTACTTC.

The chain links TRBV12-3 or TRBV12-4 to TRBJ2-3; TRBD1 is a possible D gene (5 bases). V shed 7 bases and J shed 6 bases, with 20 bases lying between them. This CDR3 contains 15 residues. The CDR3 DNA follows: TGTGCCAGCACCCCAGGGCCCCAGGTCGCGGATACGCAGTATTTT. It specifies CASTPGPQVADTQYF.

This clonotype showed up just a few times. This rearrangement joins TRBV27 to TRBJ2-5, with 7 bases lining up with TRBD2. From germline, CDR1 is MNHEY and CDR2 SMNVEV (reference sequence). The CDR3 is 13 amino acids. V was pared by 6 bases and J by 2 bases, with 3 bases of the junction left unmatched. CDR3 in amino acids: CASSRRGQETQYF. The CDR3 coding sequence is TGTGCCAGCAGCCGGCGGGGGCAAGAGACCCAGTACTTC.